Following are 7 T cell receptor beta chains from one sample sequenced in a study of blood T cell repertoires in COVID-19. Data came from immunoSEQ multiplex PCR; TCRdb stores just in-frame clones and leaves some out. The table includes about 300,000 clones, 87% detected once. Sequencing was done on a sample of peripheral blood. The receptors were sampled from a woman aged 40 to 50 who had recovered from COVID-19.

The chain employs TRBV7-9 and TRBJ2-2, with D possibly matching TRBD1 (6 bases). Germline V gene lookup returns CDR1 SEHNR and CDR2 FQNEAQ (reference sequence). The CDR3 is 16 residues long. The germline V and J ends were trimmed by 1 base and 1 base, with 10 bases remaining between them. Here the CDR3 DNA reads TGTGCCAGCAGCTTAGTGGCCAGGGGGAACACCGGGGAGCTGTTTTTT. Its protein is CASSLVARGNTGELFF.

The V gene is TRBV7-8, the J gene TRBJ2-5, with 9 positions matching TRBD2. In germline, CDR1 is SGHVS, CDR2 FQNEAQ. V dropped 2 bases and J dropped 2; count of bases not matched to a gene: 9. The CDR3 runs to 17 residues. The CDR3 here is CASSLKVYSGGQETQYF. The CDR3 DNA is TGTGCCAGCAGCTTAAAAGTGTACAGCGGGGGGCAAGAGACCCAGTACTTC.

The V gene is TRBV7-6, the J gene TRBJ2-6; tentative D call: TRBD1 (6 bases). Germline V CDR1 and CDR2: SGHVS, FNYEAQ. Trimming cost V 5 bases and J 4 bases, with 21 bases left between them. CDR3 length equals 18 residues. CDR3 loop: CASSLWGYRVSGANVLTF. CDR3 in DNA: TGTGCCAGCAGCCTCTGGGGATACAGGGTTTCAGGGGCCAACGTCCTGACTTTC.

The chain's CDR3 is CASSAQGNNEQFF. The CDR3 DNA follows: TGTGCCAGCAGTGCCCAGGGGAACAATGAGCAGTTCTTC. The chain couples TRBV9 to TRBJ2-1; perhaps TRBD1 as D (6 bases). Trimming left V 5 bases short and J 5 bases short, with 11 bases between. Germline V gene sequence: CDR1 SGDLS, CDR2 YYNGEE. The CDR3 loop spans 13 amino acids.

This clone turned up a few times. The chain employs TRBV9 and TRBJ1-6; maybe TRBD1 (5 bases). Deletions cut 0 bases from V and 7 bases from J, with 17 bases between. The CDR3 covers 17 residues. CDR1 is SGDLS, CDR2 YYNGEE, per germline. CDR3 nucleotide sequence: TGTGCCAGCAGCGTAGCTGGACACCCGAGTGAAAATTCACCCCTCCACTTT. Encoded protein: CASSVAGHPSENSPLHF.

CDR3 region: CASSVGYLGGNEQFF. As DNA, the CDR3 is TGTGCCAGCAGCGTAGGGTACCTCGGGGGCAATGAGCAGTTCTTC. V usage is TRBV9 and J usage is TRBJ2-1; D possibly corresponds to TRBD2 (6 bases). CDR3 length: 15 residues. The germline gives CDR1 SGDLS, CDR2 YYNGEE. Trimming took off 0 bases at V and 6 bases at J, with 13 bases between the two ends.

The J gene is TRBJ2-1, the V gene TRBV10-2; a weak D match, TRBD2 (6 bases). The germline CDR1 and CDR2 sequences are WSHSY and SAAADI. Between the trimmed V and J ends, which lost 5 bases and 4 bases, there was a span of 15 bases. The CDR3 is made up of 15 amino acids. CDR3 protein: CASSRDSRWYNEQFF. Written as DNA, the CDR3 is TGCGCCAGCAGTCGGGACTCCCGTTGGTACAATGAGCAGTTCTTC.